The 29 T cell receptor beta chains below were found in one sample sequenced in a study of cytomegalovirus exposure and HLA in healthy donors. PCR primers comprised 60 Vbeta and 13 Jbeta primers. TCRdb's table, derived via immunoSEQ multiplex PCR, lists solely in-frame clones and lacks some. The sample has about 150,000 clones, approximately 78% seen once; the top ten hold 3.5% to 5.5%. Sequencing used PBMCs. These receptors all come from a woman aged 35 to 49 in good health and CMV-seropositive.

The table lists this clone with a count of one. This chain connects TRBV7-2 to TRBJ2-1; TRBD2 matches 9 bases. Germline CDR1 and CDR2: SGHTA and FQGNSA. CDR3 length equals 16 residues. Trimming took 7 bases from V and 8 from J; bases not matched to a gene: 15. The DNA of the CDR3 is TGTGCCAGCACCCCCATGGTCAGCGGGGGGTTCGATGAGCAGTTCTTC. It translates to CASTPMVSGGFDEQFF.

In its sample, this clone was seen once. The V and J genes are TRBV7-2 and TRBJ2-7; a weak D match, TRBD1 (5 bases). V lost 5 bases, J lost 2 bases, and 16 bases lay in between. Germline CDR1 reads SGHTA; CDR2 reads FQGNSA. The CDR3 has 15 amino acids. The CDR3 DNA reads as TGTGCCAGCAGCAGAACGCAGGGTGGAACCTACGAGCAGTACTTC. It is translated as CASSRTQGGTYEQYF.

This chain uses TRBV11-2 with TRBJ2-4, with 11 bases that match TRBD1. The CDR3 runs 16 residues. Looked up from germline, CDR1 is SGHAT and CDR2 is FQNNGV. Germline trimming cut 5 bases from V and 4 bases from J; bases unmatched to any gene: 7. CDR3 bases: TGTGCCAGCAGCCACGGGACAGGGGGGAAGAAAAACATTCAGTACTTC. Translating it yields CASSHGTGGKKNIQYF.

V is TRBV10-1 and J is TRBJ2-3; tentatively, D is TRBD1 (5 bases). The V end lost 0 bases, the J end lost 3 bases, and 13 bases lay between the germline ends. CDR1 is WNHNN, CDR2 SYGVQD, per germline (reference sequence). The CDR3 spans 16 residues. The CDR3 protein is CASSESRVEMTDTQYF. The CDR3 bases are TGCGCCAGCAGTGAGTCCAGGGTTGAGATGACAGATACGCAGTATTTT.

DNA of the CDR3: TGTGCCAGCAGACCGATAGCGGGGGGGAGGGAGACCCAGTACTTC. Its translation: CASRPIAGGRETQYF. V and J are TRBV28 and TRBJ2-5, with 11 bases lining up with TRBD2. CDR3 length equals 15 residues. CDR1 and CDR2 (germline): MDHEN, SYDVKM. With 6 bases clipped from V and 5 bases from J, the junction kept 8 bases outside the gene matches.

V and J are TRBV7-8 and TRBJ1-5; 9 bases align to TRBD1. V dropped 5 bases and J dropped 6; count of bases not matched to a gene: 8. This CDR3 contains 15 residues. CDR1 and CDR2 (germline): SGHVS, FQNEAQ. The CDR3 sequence is CASSLPGQGGQPQHF. In DNA form, the CDR3 reads TGTGCCAGCAGCCTACCGGGACAGGGCGGTCAGCCCCAGCATTTT.

The chain is built from TRBV21-1 and TRBJ2-7; TRBD1, the table's D call, lacks a check against the DNA. TRBV21-1 has pseudogene status. This CDR3 region has 15 residues. The DNA for the CDR3 is TGTGCCAGCAGCAATTTCCGCAGGGGACCCTACGAGCAGTACTTC. Its protein product is CASSNFRRGPYEQYF.

The chain couples TRBV19 to TRBJ1-3; TRBD1 agrees at 8 bases. This CDR3 is built from 16 residues. The trim removed 5 bases at V and 4 bases at J, leaving 10 bases unmatched. Per germline, CDR1 LNHDA and CDR2 SQIVND (reference sequence). The CDR3 reads CASSLLRGRTGNTIYF. In nucleotides, the CDR3 is TGTGCCAGTAGTCTCCTCAGGGGGCGAACAGGAAACACCATATATTTT. The full variable domain, with the rest looked up from reference TRBV19 and TRBJ1-3, is DGGITQSPKYLFRKEGQNVTLSCEQNLNHDAMYWYRQDPGQGLRLIYYSQIVNDFQKGDIAEGYSVSREKKESFPLTVTSAQKNPTAFYLCASSLLRGRTGNTIYFGEGSWLTVV.

The gene calls are TRBV7-8 and TRBJ2-3; 13 bases map to TRBD2. J gave up 6 bases and V 5 bases, and 8 bases lay outside the gene matches. The CDR3 length is 16 residues. CDR1 is SGHVS and CDR2 is FQNEAQ in the germline V gene. The CDR3 sequence is CASSDGTSGKLDTQYF. The CDR3 coding sequence is TGTGCCAGCAGCGACGGGACTAGCGGGAAGCTGGATACGCAGTATTTT.

This chain links TRBV7-2 with TRBJ2-5; 9 bases line up with TRBD2. The junction had 4 bases not matched to a gene; V was cut back by 0 bases and J by 5 bases. CDR1 and CDR2 (germline): SGHTA, FQGNSA. This CDR3 is 15 amino acids long. In DNA, the CDR3 is TGTGCCAGCAGCTTAGCGCGGGGGGGCTACGAGACCCAGTACTTC. Translating it yields CASSLARGGYETQYF.

V usage is TRBV9 and J usage is TRBJ2-1; possibly TRBD2 for D (5 bases). Looked up from germline, CDR1 is SGDLS and CDR2 is YYNGEE. Trimming stripped 1 base from V and 2 bases from J, with 10 bases between. This CDR3 is 15 amino acids long. The DNA of the CDR3 is TGTGCCAGCAGCGTAACGGGTAGCGCCTACAATGAGCAGTTCTTC. Its protein is CASSVTGSAYNEQFF.

As regards this clone: One end of the junction varies from germline; a read error may be responsible. This sequence joins TRBV11-1 and TRBJ2-1; 8 bases fit TRBD1. The CDR3 totals 14 residues. Germline V gives CDR1 SGHAT, CDR2 FQDESV (reference sequence). The DNA of the CDR3 is TGTGCCGGCAGTCGGACAGGGATCCCAAATGAGCAGTTCTTC. Translated: CAGSRTGIPNEQFF. Filled out from reference TRBV11-1 and TRBJ2-1, the complete variable domain reads EAEVAQSPRYKITEKSQAVAFWCDPISGHATLYWYRQILGQGPELLVQFQDESVVDDSQLPKDRFSAERLKGVDSTLKIQPAELGDSAMYLCAGSRTGIPNEQFFGPGTRLTVL.

This rearrangement joins TRBV19 to TRBJ2-3, with D possibly TRBD1 on 5 matching bases. The V end was cut by 9 bases, the J end by 3 bases, with 13 bases between. Per the germline V gene, CDR1 is LNHDA and CDR2 is SQIVND (reference sequence). The CDR3 contains 13 residues. Here the CDR3 reads CASKRQGTDTQYF. DNA for the CDR3: TGTGCCAGCAAGCGCCAGGGAACAGATACGCAGTATTTT.

This chain uses TRBV7-9 with TRBJ2-1; D is possibly TRBD2 (5 bases). From germline, CDR1 is SEHNR and CDR2 FQNEAQ (reference sequence). Trimming removed 5 bases at V and 6 bases at J, with 11 bases between. The CDR3 contains 13 residues. The CDR3 here is CASSLNLANEQFF. As DNA, the CDR3 is TGTGCCAGCAGCCTGAACCTAGCCAATGAGCAGTTCTTC. The full variable domain, in which reference TRBV7-9 and TRBJ2-1 provide the parts outside the CDR3, is DTGVSQNPRHKITKRGQNVTFRCDPISEHNRLYWYRQTLGQGPEFLTYFQNEAQLEKSRLLSDRFSAERPKGSFSTLEIQRTEQGDSAMYLCASSLNLANEQFFGPGTRLTVL.

V and J are TRBV5-4 and TRBJ2-5; D is unclear. The J call may be mistaken, given a closer DNA end match to TRBJ2-7. CDR1 and CDR2 from the germline V gene are SGHNT and YYREEE (reference sequence). This CDR3 is 13 amino acids long. The CDR3 DNA follows: TGTGCCAGCAGCTTGGCACGGTCCTACGAGCAGTACTTC. Its translation is CASSLARSYEQYF.

The chain is built from TRBV28 and TRBJ1-5; no firm D call. V was trimmed by 3 bases and J by 9 bases, leaving 9 bases between them. CDR3 length: 12 residues. The germline CDR1 and CDR2 sequences are MDHEN and SYDVKM. The CDR3 coding sequence is TGTGCCAGCAGTTTGGGAGGGTGGCCCCAGCATTTT. Protein: CASSLGGWPQHF.

The CDR3 spells CASRGGGANTGELFF. In DNA form, the CDR3 reads TGTGCCAGCAGGGGCGGGGGGGCGAACACCGGGGAGCTGTTTTTT. The chain employs TRBV2 and TRBJ2-2; 9 bases are a match to TRBD2. Germline V gene sequence: CDR1 SNHLY, CDR2 FYNNEI. V was pared by 6 bases and J by 0 bases, with 2 bases of the junction left unmatched. The CDR3 has 15 amino acids.

The CDR3 DNA follows: TGCGCCAGCAGCCAAGACCCGTCAGAGACCCAGTACTTC. Amino acids: CASSQDPSETQYF. The chain carries TRBV4-1 and TRBJ2-5; no clear D gene. Germline-derived CDR1 and CDR2 are MGHRA and YSYEKL. V was shortened by 0 bases and J by 4 bases, with 6 bases between the two germline ends. CDR3 length: 13 amino acids.

This clone was observed a few times. The rearrangement links TRBV7-9 to TRBJ1-1, with D unclear. V lost 1 base and J lost 6, with 12 bases in between. This CDR3 contains 14 residues. The germline V gene encodes CDR1 SEHNR and CDR2 FQNEAQ (reference sequence). The DNA of the CDR3 is TGTGCCAGCAGCTTAGTGAGTGATGTGTCTGAAGCTTTCTTT. This sequence encodes CASSLVSDVSEAFF.

The rearrangement uses TRBV6-6 and TRBJ2-7; 11 bases fit TRBD1. This CDR3 region has 14 residues. Germline lookup yields CDR1 MNHNY and CDR2 SVGAGI (reference sequence). The V gene end was trimmed by 7 bases and the J gene end by 9 bases; junction bases not matched to a gene: 11. The CDR3 nucleotides read TGTGCCAGCACCAAGGGGACAGGGGGGGACGGGCAGTACTTC. Its translation is CASTKGTGGDGQYF.

As for this clone: Other DNA sequences in the sample encode the same CDR3. The J gene is TRBJ2-7, the V gene TRBV28; 9 nucleotides line up with TRBD1. After removal of 2 bases from V and 5 bases from J, the junction contained 4 bases not matched to a gene. This CDR3 is 14 amino acids long. Per the germline V gene, CDR1 is MDHEN and CDR2 is SYDVKM. The CDR3, as DNA: TGTGCCAGCAGTTTAGGACAGGGGAGCCACGAGCAGTACTTC. It yields the protein CASSLGQGSHEQYF.

The gene calls are TRBV10-3 and TRBJ2-7, with D possibly TRBD1 on 5 matching bases. Germline CDR1 reads ENHRY; CDR2 reads SYGVKD. The CDR3 runs to 14 residues. Trimming pared 3 bases from V and 1 base from J, leaving 10 bases between. The CDR3 region is CAISDIQASYEQYF. The CDR3 DNA reads TGTGCCATCAGTGACATACAGGCTTCCTACGAGCAGTACTTC.

The CDR3 spells CSVAGLAGTEQYF. The CDR3 nucleotides are TGCAGCGTTGCGGGACTAGCGGGAACCGAGCAGTACTTC. This chain joins TRBV29-1 and TRBJ2-7; 13 nucleotides line up with TRBD2. The CDR3 totals 13 residues. Germline-derived CDR1 and CDR2 are SQVTM and ANQGSEA. J was trimmed by 6 bases and V by 4 bases; bases with no gene match: 3.

The chain has TRBV11-2 and TRBJ2-1; D is perhaps TRBD1 (6 bases). Germline V gene sequence: CDR1 SGHAT, CDR2 FQNNGV. V shed 5 bases and J shed 9 bases, with 23 bases lying between them. The CDR3 runs to 16 residues. CDR3 amino acids: CASSLEGDVGRGEQFF. In DNA, the CDR3 is TGTGCCAGCAGCCTCGAGGGGGACGTTGGTAGGGGTGAGCAGTTCTTC.

The chain uses TRBV7-9 and TRBJ2-7, with D possibly TRBD1 on 6 matching bases. Per the germline V gene, CDR1 is SEHNR and CDR2 is FQNEAQ (reference sequence). Deletions cut 0 bases from V and 1 base from J, with 13 bases between. The CDR3 runs to 16 residues. In nucleotides, the CDR3 is TGTGCCAGCAGCTTAGCCCCCTTACAGGGATCCTACGAGCAGTACTTC. Translating gives CASSLAPLQGSYEQYF.

The rearrangement uses TRBV5-4 and TRBJ2-1; D perhaps matches TRBD1 (5 bases). V was clipped by 1 base and J by 9 bases, with 14 bases between them. CDR3 length: 14 residues. CDR1 is SGHNT and CDR2 is YYREEE in the germline V gene (reference sequence). The CDR3 region is CASSLSIPGSEQFF. The CDR3 DNA sequence: TGTGCCAGCAGCTTGAGTATTCCAGGGTCTGAGCAGTTCTTC.

This rearrangement joins TRBV28 to TRBJ1-6; perhaps TRBD1 as D (5 bases). V was pared by 4 bases and J by 4 bases, with 14 bases between. Germline CDR1 is MDHEN and CDR2 is SYDVKM. CDR3 length equals 16 residues. The CDR3 nucleotides are TGTGCCAGCAGTTCCCCACAAGGGGTATATAATTCACCCCTCCACTTT. Encoded protein: CASSSPQGVYNSPLHF.

CDR3 DNA sequence: TGTGCCAGCAGCTTGGGACAGGGTGGTTTCCACGAGCAGTACTTC. It encodes CASSLGQGGFHEQYF. The rearrangement joins TRBV7-2 to TRBJ2-5, with 9 bases fitting TRBD1. The tail of the sequence fits TRBJ2-7 better, so the J call may be wrong. Germline CDR1 reads SGHTA; CDR2 reads FQGNSA. This CDR3 has 15 amino acids.

The gene calls are TRBV2 and TRBJ1-4; 9 bases are a match to TRBD1. In germline, CDR1 is SNHLY, CDR2 FYNNEI. Trimming took 4 bases from V and 5 from J; bases not matched to a gene: 8. The CDR3 runs 16 residues. Here the CDR3 reads CASSVQGTGINEKLFF. CDR3 coding DNA: TGTGCCAGCAGTGTACAAGGGACAGGGATCAATGAAAAACTGTTTTTT.